The next 6 T cell receptor beta chains were all read from a single sample in a study of blood T cell repertoires in COVID-19. The table came from immunoSEQ multiplex PCR; TCRdb's copy has only in-frame clones and leaves some out. The data show about 200,000 clones, around 81% seen once. The sample consisted of peripheral blood. The receptors derive from a man aged 60 to 75 with COVID-19, enrolled during active disease.

V and J are TRBV27 and TRBJ2-1; TRBD2 aligns across 7 bases. Germline V CDR1 and CDR2: MNHEY, SMNVEV (reference sequence). V was pared by 5 bases and J by 4 bases, with 14 bases of the junction left unmatched. The CDR3 has 17 amino acids. The CDR3: CASSGAGRGRAYNEQFF. CDR3 coding DNA: TGTGCCAGCAGTGGAGCTGGTCGGGGGAGGGCTTACAATGAGCAGTTCTTC.

DNA of the CDR3: TGTGCCAGCTCCGGGACACCCAATTCACCCCTCCACTTT. Amino acid sequence: CASSGTPNSPLHF. This chain uses TRBV12-3 or TRBV12-4 with TRBJ1-6, with a possible D match to TRBD1 (6 bases). This CDR3 contains 13 residues. The V end was cut by 8 bases, the J end by 7 bases, with 12 bases between.

This clone was recorded only once. The chain employs TRBV24-1 and TRBJ2-1, with TRBD2 matching 10 bases. The CDR3 has 12 residues. CDR1 and CDR2 (germline): KGHDR, SFDVKD. V shed 6 bases and J 9 bases; nucleotides not matched to a gene: 1. In DNA form, the CDR3 reads TGTGCCACCAGTAGCGGGAGGGGTGAGCAGTTCTTC. Amino acids: CATSSGRGEQFF.

This rearrangement joins TRBV20-1 to TRBJ1-2, with unresolved D. The V end lost 2 bases, the J end lost 6 bases, and 7 bases lay between the germline ends. Germline CDR1 and CDR2: DFQATT and SNEGSKA (reference sequence). The CDR3 extends over 11 amino acids. Here the CDR3 reads CSARQINGYTF. The CDR3, as DNA: TGCAGTGCTAGACAGATTAATGGCTACACCTTC.

The chain links TRBV12-3 or TRBV12-4 to TRBJ1-5; 7 nucleotides align to TRBD1. CDR3 length: 13 residues. After removal of 7 bases from V and 4 bases from J, the junction contained 4 bases not matched to a gene. Here the CDR3 reads CASNDRENQPQHF. Written as DNA, the CDR3 is TGTGCCAGCAACGACAGGGAAAATCAGCCCCAGCATTTT.

The CDR3 is CASRIGQTNTGELFF. As DNA, the CDR3 is TGTGCCAGCAGAATCGGACAGACAAACACCGGGGAGCTGTTTTTT. The chain has TRBV7-3 and TRBJ2-2; a weak D match, TRBD1 (6 bases). The CDR3 has 15 residues. Deletions cut 6 bases from V and 2 bases from J, with 13 bases between. CDR1 and CDR2 (germline): SGHTA, FQGTGA.